This T cell receptor (beta chain) appears in the sequencing data of a study of shared clonotypes between healthy human individuals. Only in-frame clones appear in the TCRdb table, and some are missing; sequencing was by immunoSEQ multiplex PCR. Altogether approximately 640,000 clones are present, 60% to 80% being singletons, with the ten largest covering under 2%. The CDR3 contains 14 residues. The V gene lost 4 bases and the J gene lost 2 bases, with 11 bases spanning the gap. CDR1 is SQVTM and CDR2 is ANQGSEA in the germline V gene. Study-level findings and limits: Estimated richness values were generally larger in naive subsets than in memory subsets. Despite large depth, sorted-subset datasets appeared incompletely sequenced.

For this clone: The antigen remains undetermined.

The sequenced sample consisted of memory CD4+ T cells sorted from blood. Subset indicated: CD45RA-negative fraction. The chain recombines TRBV29-1 with TRBJ2-2; no clear D. This clonotype originated in a woman in her twenties or thirties in good health. CDR3 in DNA: TGCAGCGTTGTGCCCCAGCTAAACACCGGGGAGCTGTTTTTT. It translates to CSVVPQLNTGELFF.